The T cell receptor (beta chain) under discussion was sequenced for a study of siplizumab effects on memory and regulatory T cells. Findings of the study overall: The majority of clones, roughly 80-95% of proliferating CD4+ or CD8+ clones, lacked an assignable naive or memory phenotype. It seemed that naive T cells were more diverse than memory cells and were major contributors to the alloresponse. Significant reduction of alloreactive sequences traceable to unstimulated CD4+ memory cells was observed with siplizumab.

This clone qualifies as medium-sized. Its antigen is undetermined. Per sample, some 10^5 TCR templates were assayed. Sequencing was performed with immunoSEQ multiplex PCR; in TCRdb, only in-frame clones are kept and a portion is missing. The data hold 110,000 or so clones, with 92% observed a single time. Trimming took 5 bases from V and 2 from J; bases not matched to a gene: 15. Looked up from germline, CDR1 is MGHRA and CDR2 is YSYEKL. This CDR3 comprises 18 residues. The material sequenced was Tregs sorted from blood. The sequence was collected from a human donor in good health. This chain uses TRBV4-1 with TRBJ2-7; the match to TRBD1 covers 10 bases. The CDR3 is CASSFYPPGTGATYEQYF. For the CDR3, the DNA is TGCGCCAGCAGCTTCTACCCCCCCGGGACAGGGGCCACCTACGAGCAGTACTTC.